The text below deals with one T cell receptor (beta chain). Its antigen is as yet unknown. Blood sampling was done at baseline, cycle 4 day 1, and cycle 7 day 1. The protocol was immunoSEQ multiplex PCR, while the TCRdb copy is restricted to in-frame clones and leaves out a portion. The data hold tens of thousands of clones, with about 93% observed a single time. This CDR3 is 16 amino acids long. The V and J ends lost 5 bases and 4 bases respectively, with 20 bases between them. Looked up from germline, CDR1 is MDHEN and CDR2 is SYDVKM. The sample is drawn from a study of OX40 agonist ivuxolimab in advanced cancers. Findings of the study overall: Nonresponders included some who also had low normalized T-cell clonal expansion.

The chain links TRBV28 to TRBJ2-5; D might be TRBD2 (5 bases). The clonotype comes from an adult with an advanced solid tumor such as melanoma, head and neck, liver or kidney cancer. The material sequenced was CD4+ or CD8+ T cells sorted from blood, taken in a trial of the OX40 agonist ivuxolimab. The CDR3 DNA sequence: TGTGCCAGCAGTCCAACAACGCCTAGCCAAGGAGAGACCCAGTACTTC. As protein: CASSPTTPSQGETQYF. Combining the CDR3 with reference TRBV28 and TRBJ2-5 gives the whole variable domain DVKVTQSSRYLVKRTGEKVFLECVQDMDHENMFWYRQDPGLGLRLIYFSYDVKMKEKGDIPEGYSVSREKKERFSLILESASTNQTSMYLCASSPTTPSQGETQYFGPGTRLLVL.